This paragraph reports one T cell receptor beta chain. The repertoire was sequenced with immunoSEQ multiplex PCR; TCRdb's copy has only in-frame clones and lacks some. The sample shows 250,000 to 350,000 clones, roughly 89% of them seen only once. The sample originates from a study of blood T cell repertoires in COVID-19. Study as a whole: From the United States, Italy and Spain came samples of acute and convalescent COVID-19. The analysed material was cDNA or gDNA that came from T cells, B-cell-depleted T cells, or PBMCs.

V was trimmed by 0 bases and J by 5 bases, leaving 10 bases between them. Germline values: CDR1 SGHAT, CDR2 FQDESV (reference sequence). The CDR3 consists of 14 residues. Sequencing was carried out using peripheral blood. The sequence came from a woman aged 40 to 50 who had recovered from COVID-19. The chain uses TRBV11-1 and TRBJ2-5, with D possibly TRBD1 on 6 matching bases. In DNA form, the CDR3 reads TGTGCCAGCAGCTTAGCTACAGGGTTGGAGACCCAGTACTTC. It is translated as CASSLATGLETQYF.